The sample holds many counts of the clone carrying this TCR beta chain. This sample stems from a study of HIV-infected children after antiretroviral therapy interruption. Treatment meaning: PENTA 11 planned treatment interruption arm or continuous ART arm. A 3' RACE protocol on RNA, with unique molecular identifiers, produced the TCR library. TCRdb passed the 3' RACE reads through MiXCR, listing each CDR3 protein once. The sample includes some 51,000 distinct CDR3 sequences, 3.5% to 5% seen only once; the top ten take over 0.65%. This CDR3 is 12 amino acids long. Trimming stripped 7 bases from V and 0 bases from J, with 8 bases between. Germline V gene lookup returns CDR1 SGHKS and CDR2 YYEKEE (reference sequence).

V and J are TRBV5-5 and TRBJ2-7; D is undetermined. This clonotype was obtained from a pool of human donors with HIV. The sequencing here drew on CD45RA+ CD4+ T cells from PBMCs, pooled from several time points, taken from a donor given antiretroviral therapy, either interrupted or continuous. Subset indicated: naive CD4+ CD45RA+ CD45RO- T cells. The CDR3 loop reads CASQKSSYEQYF. CDR3 coding DNA: TGTGCCAGCCAGAAAAGCTCCTACGAGCAGTACTTC.